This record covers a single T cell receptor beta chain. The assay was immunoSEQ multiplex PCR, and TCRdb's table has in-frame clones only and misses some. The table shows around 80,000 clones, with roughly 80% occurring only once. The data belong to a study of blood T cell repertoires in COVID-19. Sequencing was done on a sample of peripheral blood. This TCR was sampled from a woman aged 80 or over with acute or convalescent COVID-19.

The CDR3: CAWGRGLQETQYF. CDR3 bases: TGTGCCTGGGGGAGGGGACTCCAAGAGACCCAGTACTTC. The gene calls are TRBV30 and TRBJ2-5; 7 bases align to TRBD2. Germline lookup yields CDR1 GTSNPN and CDR2 SVGIG (reference sequence). V lost 5 bases to trimming and J lost 1 base; unmatched junction nucleotides: 4. The CDR3 is 13 amino acids.